Below, 6 T cell receptor beta chains from the same sample are listed, as sequenced in a study of OX40 agonist ivuxolimab in advanced cancers. Data came from immunoSEQ multiplex PCR; TCRdb stores just in-frame clones and leaves some out. The sample has approximately 86,000 clones, 80% to 95% seen once. The material was CD4+ or CD8+ T cells sorted from blood, obtained in a trial of the OX40 agonist ivuxolimab. The source of these receptors is an adult with an advanced solid tumor such as melanoma, head and neck, liver or kidney cancer.

This clone was seen once. The V gene is TRBV30, the J gene TRBJ1-2; perhaps TRBD1 as D (6 bases). Trimming shortened V by 2 bases and J by 8 bases, and 15 bases separated the two germline ends. Germline V gives CDR1 GTSNPN, CDR2 SVGIG (reference sequence). This CDR3 region has 13 residues. The DNA of the CDR3 is TGTGCCTGGAGTCGTTTACAGGGTCAGGGCTACACCTTC. Protein sequence: CAWSRLQGQGYTF. The whole variable domain, filled in from reference TRBV30 and TRBJ1-2, reads SQTIHQWPATLVQPVGSPLSLECTVEGTSNPNLYWYRQAAGRGLQLLFYSVGIGQISSEVPQNLSASRPQDRQFILSSKKLLLSDSGFYLCAWSRLQGQGYTFGSGTRLTVV.

The count of this clone is one. The genes are TRBV10-2 and TRBJ2-1, with D perhaps TRBD2 (5 bases). Trimming stripped 3 bases from V and 9 bases from J, with 12 bases between. The CDR3 totals 13 residues. CDR1 is WSHSY and CDR2 is SAAADI in the germline V gene. Here the CDR3 DNA reads TGCGCCAGCAGTGACCAAGGACTTGGTGAGCAGTTCTTC. Protein product: CASSDQGLGEQFF.

This clone was detected only once. This chain uses TRBV19 with TRBJ2-1; tentative D call: TRBD2 (6 bases). The germline V gene encodes CDR1 LNHDA and CDR2 SQIVND (reference sequence). The V end lost 5 bases, the J end lost 9 bases, and 8 bases lay between the germline ends. The CDR3 runs 11 residues. The CDR3 DNA reads as TGTGCCAGTAGTCAGCGGGCTGAGCAGTTCTTC. Its translation: CASSQRAEQFF.

This clone came up once. The genes are TRBV28 and TRBJ2-4, with a possible D match to TRBD1 (5 bases). Trimming pared 3 bases from V and 3 bases from J, leaving 15 bases between. Germline assignment: CDR1 MDHEN and CDR2 SYDVKM. The CDR3 loop spans 16 amino acids. The CDR3 nucleotides are TGTGCCAGCAGTTTCAGGGTCTTGAAGGGCAAAAACATTCAGTACTTC. This translates into CASSFRVLKGKNIQYF.

The rearrangement joins TRBV27 to TRBJ2-1, with TRBD2 matching over 7 bases. V gave up 3 bases and J gave up 4 bases; unmatched junction bases: 6. This CDR3 contains 15 residues. Germline V gene sequence: CDR1 MNHEY, CDR2 SMNVEV (reference sequence). In DNA, the CDR3 is TGTGCCAGCAGTTTTGAAGGGAGGGCTTACAATGAGCAGTTCTTC. Its translation: CASSFEGRAYNEQFF.

With respect to this clone: The junction departs from the called germline gene at one end, perhaps through a read error. Other DNA sequences in the sample encode the same CDR3. J is TRBJ2-5 and V is TRBV5-4; 7 nucleotides line up with TRBD2. The CDR3 loop spans 14 amino acids. From germline, CDR1 is SGHNT and CDR2 YYREEE (reference sequence). The CDR3 here is CASRSAGEGETQYF. CDR3 bases: TGCGCCAGCCGATCGGCGGGGGAGGGTGAGACCCAGTACTTC.